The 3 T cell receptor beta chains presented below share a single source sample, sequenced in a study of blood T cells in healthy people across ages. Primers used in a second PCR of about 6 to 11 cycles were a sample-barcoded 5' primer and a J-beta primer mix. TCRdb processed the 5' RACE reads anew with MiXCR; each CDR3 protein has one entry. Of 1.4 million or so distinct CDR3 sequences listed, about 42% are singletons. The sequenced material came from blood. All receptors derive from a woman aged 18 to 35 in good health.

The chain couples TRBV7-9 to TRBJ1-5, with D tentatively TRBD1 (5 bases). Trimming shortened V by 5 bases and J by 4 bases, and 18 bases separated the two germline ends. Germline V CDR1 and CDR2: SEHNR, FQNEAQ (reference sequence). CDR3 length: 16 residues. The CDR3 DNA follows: TGTGCCAGCAGCCGCGGGACCGCCGCCTTTAATCAGCCCCAGCATTTT. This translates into CASSRGTAAFNQPQHF.

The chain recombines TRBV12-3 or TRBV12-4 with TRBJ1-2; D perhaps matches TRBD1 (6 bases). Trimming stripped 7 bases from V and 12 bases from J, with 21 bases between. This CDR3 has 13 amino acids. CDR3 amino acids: CASNQQGVGGHTF. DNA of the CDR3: TGTGCCAGCAACCAGCAAGGGGTTGGGGGCCACACCTTC.

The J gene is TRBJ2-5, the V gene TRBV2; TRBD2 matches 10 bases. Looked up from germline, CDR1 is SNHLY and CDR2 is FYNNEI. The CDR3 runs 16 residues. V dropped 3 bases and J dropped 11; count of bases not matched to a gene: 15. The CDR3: CASSEWLAGAGNEQYF. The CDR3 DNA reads TGTGCCAGCAGTGAGTGGCTAGCGGGGGCCGGAAATGAGCAGTACTTC. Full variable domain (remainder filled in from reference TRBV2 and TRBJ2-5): EPEVTQTPSHQVTQMGQEVILRCVPISNHLYFYWYRQILGQKVEFLVSFYNNEISEKSEIFDDQFSVERPDGSNFTLKIRSTKLEDSAMYFCASSEWLAGAGNEQYFGPGTRLLVL.